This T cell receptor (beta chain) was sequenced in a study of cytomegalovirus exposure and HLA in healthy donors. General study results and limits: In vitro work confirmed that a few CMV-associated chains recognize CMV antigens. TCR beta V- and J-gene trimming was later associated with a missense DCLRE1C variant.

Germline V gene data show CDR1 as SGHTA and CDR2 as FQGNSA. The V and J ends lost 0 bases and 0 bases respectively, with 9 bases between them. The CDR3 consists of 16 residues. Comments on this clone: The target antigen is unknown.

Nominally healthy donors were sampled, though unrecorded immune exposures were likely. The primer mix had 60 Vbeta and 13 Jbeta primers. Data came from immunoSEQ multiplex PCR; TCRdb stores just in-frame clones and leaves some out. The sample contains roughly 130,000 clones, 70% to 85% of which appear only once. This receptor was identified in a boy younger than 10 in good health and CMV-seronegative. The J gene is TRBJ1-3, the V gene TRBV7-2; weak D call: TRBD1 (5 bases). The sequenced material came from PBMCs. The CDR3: CASSLAGEASGNTIYF. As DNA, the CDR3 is TGTGCCAGCAGCTTAGCAGGGGAGGCCTCTGGAAACACCATATATTTT.